Below are 17 T cell receptor beta chains sequenced from a single sample in a study of T cells in Graves' hyperthyroidism and ophthalmopathy. There were TCR beta CDR3 regions amplified from RNA transcripts. The study used the HTBI primer set for a first-round RT-PCR of the TCR CDR3. TCRdb re-called the multiplex PCR reads through MiXCR, storing one row per CDR3 protein. In the table there are over 350,000 distinct CDR3 sequences, roughly 14% of which are singletons. The sequenced sample consisted of blood. The receptors were gathered from a man aged 18 to 35 with Graves' ophthalmopathy.

This clonotype appeared a few times. The V and J genes are TRBV19 and TRBJ2-7, with D perhaps TRBD1 or TRBD2 (5 bases each). Trimming shortened V by 7 bases and J by 9 bases, and 19 bases separated the two germline ends. The CDR3 covers 13 residues. Germline V gene data show CDR1 as LNHDA and CDR2 as SQIVND (reference sequence). This CDR3 is CASTGGRGTAQYF. In nucleotides, the CDR3 is TGTGCCAGTACTGGGGGTCGGGGAACCGCGCAGTACTTC.

This clonotype showed up many times. This chain joins TRBV5-1 and TRBJ2-7; the D is unclear. The CDR3 length is 14 residues. CDR1 and CDR2 (germline): SGHRS, YFSETQ. The V end lost 3 bases, the J end lost 7 bases, and 17 bases lay between the germline ends. The CDR3, as DNA: TGCGCCAGCAGCTCGTCCCGGGTCGTCGGAGAGCAGTACTTC. Residues: CASSSSRVVGEQYF.

This clonotype was seen a handful of times. The V gene is TRBV5-1, the J gene TRBJ2-5; D is possibly TRBD1 or TRBD2 (5 bases each). This CDR3 is 13 amino acids long. Germline V CDR1 and CDR2: SGHRS, YFSETQ. Trimming stripped 4 bases from V and 1 base from J, with 8 bases between. The CDR3 spells CASSGGSQETQYF. DNA for the CDR3: TGCGCCAGCAGCGGGGGTTCCCAAGAGACCCAGTACTTC.

This clonotype was observed many times. This sequence joins TRBV3-1 and TRBJ2-1, with 9 bases that match TRBD2. Germline V CDR1 and CDR2: LGHDT, YNNKEL (reference sequence). The CDR3 is made up of 16 amino acids. The V segment lost 4 bases and the J segment 6 bases; nucleotides outside the gene matches: 10. The CDR3 is CASSPFSGRLGNEQFF. The CDR3 DNA reads TGTGCCAGCAGCCCGTTTAGCGGGAGATTAGGCAATGAGCAGTTCTTC.

This rearrangement joins TRBV5-4 to TRBJ2-1; 8 bases agree with TRBD2. V lost 1 base to trimming and J lost 8 bases; unmatched junction nucleotides: 11. The CDR3 totals 16 residues. Looked up from germline, CDR1 is SGHNT and CDR2 is YYREEE (reference sequence). Written as DNA, the CDR3 is TGTGCCAGCAGCTTGTTTTTCGGGAGGGCCGAGGATGAGCAGTTCTTC. Encoded protein: CASSLFFGRAEDEQFF.

This clonotype was seen many times. The rearrangement joins TRBV7-9 to TRBJ2-1; 8 bases map to TRBD2. The CDR3 consists of 14 residues. CDR1 is SEHNR, CDR2 FQNEAQ, per germline (reference sequence). The V segment lost 2 bases and the J segment 9 bases; nucleotides outside the gene matches: 6. The CDR3 nucleotides are TGTGCCAGCAGCTTAAAAGCGGGAGCCTCTGAGCAGTTCTTC. This gives the protein CASSLKAGASEQFF.

This clonotype has a count of ten or more. This chain links TRBV7-6 with TRBJ2-1; 9 nucleotides agree with TRBD2. Per germline, CDR1 SGHVS and CDR2 FNYEAQ. CDR3 length equals 14 residues. V was pared by 4 bases and J by 9 bases, with 7 bases of the junction left unmatched. CDR3 DNA: TGTGCCAGCAGCTCCTTACTAGCGGGCGGTGAGCAGTTCTTC. It specifies CASSSLLAGGEQFF.

The V call is TRBV6-2 or TRBV6-3, the J call TRBJ1-1; D is unresolved. The V gene's germline CDR1 is MNHEY and CDR2 SVGEGT. The CDR3 runs to 14 residues. V gave up 6 bases and J gave up 1 base, with 12 bases separating them. Written as DNA, the CDR3 is TGTGCCAGCAGCGAGGCCCGCCCGAACACTGAAGCTTTCTTT. Protein: CASSEARPNTEAFF.

The chain uses TRBV27 and TRBJ1-6; D is unclear. Trimming pared 5 bases from V and 9 bases from J, leaving 8 bases between. CDR3 length: 12 residues. Germline V gene lookup returns CDR1 MNHEY and CDR2 SMNVEV (reference sequence). CDR3 coding DNA: TGTGCCAGCAGTGTGTCAAGTTCACCCCTCCACTTT. As protein: CASSVSSSPLHF.

This clonotype was observed many times. J is TRBJ2-5 and V is TRBV2; D possibly corresponds to TRBD2 (6 bases). The CDR3 has 13 residues. The germline V gene encodes CDR1 SNHLY and CDR2 FYNNEI. Trimming removed 10 bases from V and 5 bases from J, with 17 bases in between. The CDR3 loop reads CATWRSLAETQYF. The CDR3 DNA reads as TGTGCCACCTGGCGGTCCCTAGCGGAGACCCAGTACTTC.

The table lists this clonotype with a few counts. The V call is TRBV12-3 or TRBV12-4, the J call TRBJ1-6, with D tentatively TRBD1 (5 bases). This CDR3 is built from 14 residues. V shed 3 bases and J shed 7 bases, with 10 bases lying between them. This chain's CDR3 is CASSFREINSPLHF. As DNA, the CDR3 is TGTGCCAGCAGTTTCAGGGAAATAAATTCACCCCTCCACTTT.

The chain is built from TRBV7-2 and TRBJ2-1; TRBD2 aligns across 11 bases. Looked up from germline, CDR1 is SGHTA and CDR2 is FQGNSA. There are 15 residues in the CDR3. The V gene end was trimmed by 5 bases and the J gene end by 10 bases; junction bases not matched to a gene: 10. CDR3 sequence reads: CASSPGRRLAGEQFF. The CDR3 bases are TGTGCCAGCAGCCCCGGGAGGAGACTAGCGGGAGAGCAGTTCTTC.

This clonotype was found many times. This chain links TRBV27 with TRBJ2-1, with TRBD2 matching over 14 bases. The CDR3 contains 14 residues. Trimming at V came to 6 bases and at J to 12 bases, leaving 7 bases not matched to a gene. Germline V gene lookup returns CDR1 MNHEY and CDR2 SMNVEV (reference sequence). This CDR3 is CASSPGLAGGMQFF. In DNA form, the CDR3 reads TGTGCCAGCAGCCCAGGACTAGCGGGGGGAATGCAGTTCTTC.

In regard to this clonotype: One base away lies a much larger clone, so this may be a sequencing read error. The J gene is TRBJ2-7, the V gene TRBV6-1; 8 bases are a match to TRBD1. The V segment lost 3 bases and the J segment 6 bases; nucleotides outside the gene matches: 13. Per the germline V gene, CDR1 is MNHNS and CDR2 is SASEGT. CDR3 size: 16 residues. The CDR3 loop is CASSERGQAFPVEQYF. In DNA form, the CDR3 reads TGTGCCAGCAGTGAGAGGGGACAGGCTTTCCCCGTCGAGCAGTACTTC.

The rearrangement links TRBV6-2 or TRBV6-3 to TRBJ2-2; 12 bases align to TRBD2. This CDR3 contains 16 residues. The V segment lost 6 bases and the J segment 4 bases; nucleotides outside the gene matches: 6. CDR1 is MNHEY and CDR2 is SVGEGT in the germline V gene. The CDR3 DNA follows: TGTGCCAGCAGCCGGACTAGCGGGGCGGCCACCGGGGAGCTGTTTTTT. It specifies CASSRTSGAATGELFF.

This clonotype was seen ten or more times. V is TRBV6-2 or TRBV6-3 and J is TRBJ1-2; weak D call: TRBD1 (5 bases). Germline V gene sequence: CDR1 MNHEY, CDR2 SVGEGT. Trimming cost V 0 bases and J 4 bases, with 12 bases left between them. The CDR3 covers 15 residues. CDR3 in DNA: TGTGCCAGCAGTTACTCGAGGGGTCATACCTATGGCTACACCTTC. Protein product: CASSYSRGHTYGYTF.

This clonotype was recorded many times. This chain joins TRBV20-1 and TRBJ2-1; TRBD2 agrees at 13 bases. The CDR3 loop spans 14 amino acids. Germline-derived CDR1 and CDR2 are DFQATT and SNEGSKA (reference sequence). CDR3 loop: CRGAGLAGYNEQFF. In DNA, the CDR3 is TGCCGCGGGGCGGGACTAGCGGGATACAATGAGCAGTTCTTC.